One sample yielded the 15 T cell receptor beta chains listed below, sequenced in a study of human T cells and chemical hapten exposure. Described time point: healthy volunteer bleed at 6 weeks. From whole blood left unfractionated, total RNA was extracted. TCRdb analysed the RACE reads with MiXCR anew, one entry per CDR3 protein. Among about 70,000 distinct CDR3 sequences listed, about 6% were seen once. Sequenced sample: whole blood. The origin of the receptors is a female donor in good health. Some clones in this sample may be carry-over from other donors' samples.

This clonotype was counted at least ten times. V and J are TRBV7-9 and TRBJ2-1, with D hard to call. Germline V gene sequence: CDR1 SEHNR, CDR2 FQNEAQ (reference sequence). The V end was cut by 10 bases, the J end by 4 bases, with 8 bases between. The length of the CDR3 is 11 residues. The CDR3 DNA is TGTGCCACCCAAGAATACAATGAGCAGTTCTTC. Amino acid sequence: CATQEYNEQFF. Based on the CDR3 plus reference TRBV7-9 and TRBJ2-1, the full variable domain is DTGVSQNPRHKITKRGQNVTFRCDPISEHNRLYWYRQTLGQGPEFLTYFQNEAQLEKSRLLSDRFSAERPKGSFSTLEIQRTEQGDSAMYLCATQEYNEQFFGPGTRLTVL.

The rearrangement links TRBV10-3 to TRBJ2-3, with D tentatively TRBD1 or TRBD2 (6 bases each). In germline, CDR1 is ENHRY, CDR2 SYGVKD. Trimming stripped 7 bases from V and 5 bases from J, with 13 bases between. The CDR3 length is 13 residues. CDR3 in amino acids: CAIKVGGGDTQYF. Here the CDR3 DNA reads TGTGCCATCAAAGTAGGGGGAGGAGATACGCAGTATTTT.

This clonotype showed up just a few times. V usage is TRBV6-1 and J usage is TRBJ1-1, with D unresolved. Trimming removed 1 base at V and 9 bases at J, with 12 bases between. From germline, CDR1 is MNHNS and CDR2 SASEGT. The CDR3 is made up of 13 amino acids. The CDR3 reads CASSEELDPKAFF. The CDR3 region has the DNA TGTGCCAGCAGTGAAGAGCTGGACCCGAAAGCTTTCTTT.

This clonotype was picked up a small number of times. The V call is TRBV12-5, the J call TRBJ2-3; D gene ambiguous. This CDR3 is built from 14 residues. Germline values: CDR1 LGHNT, CDR2 FRNRAP. V lost 2 bases to trimming and J lost 2 bases, with 8 bases between them. For the CDR3, the DNA is TGTGCTAGTGGTTTGAGCTCGTCCACAGATACGCAGTATTTT. Translation gives CASGLSSSTDTQYF.

This clonotype was counted a few times. The genes are TRBV7-2 and TRBJ2-3; 12 bases map to TRBD2. Germline CDR1 and CDR2: SGHTA and FQGNSA. The CDR3 length is 18 residues. Trimming at V came to 4 bases and at J to 3 bases, leaving 11 bases not matched to a gene. CDR3 amino acids: CASSSAGLAGGPTDTQYF. The CDR3 bases are TGTGCCAGCAGCTCAGCCGGGCTAGCGGGAGGGCCAACAGATACGCAGTATTTT.

V is TRBV12-5 and J is TRBJ1-5; D may be TRBD1 (5 bases). The germline V gene encodes CDR1 LGHNT and CDR2 FRNRAP. The V end was cut by 6 bases, the J end by 5 bases, with 23 bases between. This CDR3 contains 17 residues. This CDR3 reads CASGNPLGGEFYQPQHF. CDR3 DNA sequence: TGTGCTAGTGGAAACCCGCTGGGGGGGGAATTTTATCAGCCCCAGCATTTT.

V gene TRBV5-1 combines with J gene TRBJ2-3; either TRBD1 or TRBD2 may supply D (5 bases each). Germline V CDR1 and CDR2: SGHRS, YFSETQ. There are 13 residues in the CDR3. The ends were cut back, 4 bases at V and 12 bases at J, with 18 bases in the middle. Here the CDR3 DNA reads TGCGCCAGCAGCCCCCATGAGCCCGGGGACCAGTATTTT. Translated: CASSPHEPGDQYF.

The table lists this clonotype with many counts. V is TRBV29-1 and J is TRBJ2-1, with 9 positions matching TRBD2. CDR3 length: 13 residues. The trim removed 6 bases at V and 8 bases at J, leaving 8 bases unmatched. Germline V gene lookup returns CDR1 SQVTM and CDR2 ANQGSEA. The CDR3 sequence: CSVSGTSYYEQFF. As DNA, the CDR3 is TGCAGCGTCTCTGGGACTAGCTATTATGAGCAGTTCTTC.

This clonotype was counted ten times or more. V and J are TRBV2 and TRBJ1-2, with a possible D match to TRBD1 (5 bases). Trimming shortened V by 6 bases and J by 2 bases, and 16 bases separated the two germline ends. This CDR3 region has 15 residues. Germline assignment: CDR1 SNHLY and CDR2 FYNNEI. The CDR3 DNA sequence: TGTGCCAGCAGCAAAACGGGCAGGGAGAACTATGGCTACACCTTC. It specifies CASSKTGRENYGYTF.

This clonotype was detected ten times or more. The gene calls are TRBV11-1 and TRBJ2-3; D not resolved. V shed 1 base and J shed 2 bases, with 10 bases lying between them. The CDR3 has 15 amino acids. Per germline, CDR1 SGHAT and CDR2 FQDESV (reference sequence). The CDR3 loop is CASSLGSAFTDTQYF. CDR3 sequence (DNA): TGTGCCAGCAGCTTAGGGTCAGCCTTCACAGATACGCAGTATTTT.

At least ten counts were recorded for this clonotype. V gene TRBV18 combines with J gene TRBJ2-5; D gene ambiguous. CDR1 KGHSH and CDR2 LQKENI come from the germline V gene. Trimming took off 0 bases at V and 1 base at J, with 6 bases between the two ends. The CDR3 totals 14 residues. The CDR3 loop reads CASSPPTSQETQYF. The CDR3 DNA reads TGTGCCAGCTCACCACCGACCAGCCAAGAGACCCAGTACTTC.

This clonotype came up many times. CDR3 DNA sequence: TGCAGCGTCGGGGTTGGCGGGAGAGTATTAAATGAGCAGTTCTTC. Its protein is CSVGVGGRVLNEQFF. The gene calls are TRBV29-1 and TRBJ2-1; TRBD2 aligns across 7 bases. With V trimmed by 6 bases and J by 7 bases, 15 bases remained unmatched. The length of the CDR3 is 15 residues. Germline CDR1 SQVTM, CDR2 ANQGSEA.

This clonotype appeared many times. The chain is built from TRBV30 and TRBJ2-3; TRBD2 aligns across 10 bases. CDR3 size: 16 residues. The germline V gene has CDR1 GTSNPN and CDR2 SVGIG (reference sequence). V lost 0 bases, J lost 2 bases, and 5 bases stayed unmatched. Here the CDR3 DNA reads TGTGCCTGGAGTGTGCTAGCGGGAGTCAACACAGATACGCAGTATTTT. Its translation is CAWSVLAGVNTDTQYF.

This clonotype is classed as medium-sized. This sequence joins TRBV7-9 and TRBJ2-1, with D possibly being TRBD1 or TRBD2 (5 bases each). Germline V lookup: CDR1 SEHNR, CDR2 FQNEAQ (reference sequence). This CDR3 has 14 amino acids. Trimming took 1 base from V and 7 from J, leaving 11 bases between them. The CDR3, as DNA: TGTGCCAGCAGCTTAGGGGGGACCCCGAATGAGCAGTTCTTC. This encodes CASSLGGTPNEQFF.

There are many counts of this clonotype. This chain joins TRBV20-1 and TRBJ2-3, with TRBD1 matching over 8 bases. The CDR3 runs to 16 residues. V trimming: 3 bases; J trimming: 6 bases; junction bases outside the gene matches: 14. Germline V CDR1 and CDR2: DFQATT, SNEGSKA (reference sequence). CDR3 DNA sequence: TGCAGTGCTAGGAACCCCCCAGGGGGCCTACCTGATACGCAGTATTTT. This codes for CSARNPPGGLPDTQYF.